The 25 T cell receptor beta chains reported below all come from one sample, sequenced in a study of CD8 T cells in ankylosing spondylitis. Findings and limits, study-wide: Characteristic, it appeared, of ankylosing spondylitis blood was a TCR beta motif of 7 or 8 highly homologous variants.

TCRdb independently ran MiXCR on the 5' RACE reads; one entry per CDR3 protein. The table shows 750,000 to 850,000 distinct CDR3 sequences, with about 12% occurring only once. No antigens are known for them. The sample taken for sequencing was blood, either unsorted or a sorted T cell fraction (not recorded which). All receptors derive from a male donor with ankylosing spondylitis.

This rearrangement joins TRBV7-9 to TRBJ1-6, with D possibly matching TRBD1 (6 bases). The CDR3 covers 15 residues. The germline CDR1 and CDR2 sequences are SEHNR and FQNEAQ (reference sequence). Trimming took 2 bases from V and 6 from J, leaving 11 bases between them. CDR3 in amino acids: CASSLTGNLNSPLHF. DNA for the CDR3: TGTGCCAGCAGCTTAACAGGGAACCTTAATTCACCCCTCCACTTT.

V is TRBV29-1 and J is TRBJ2-1; D perhaps matches TRBD1 (5 bases). V was trimmed by 6 bases and J by 4 bases, leaving 16 bases between them. Germline lookup yields CDR1 SQVTM and CDR2 ANQGSEA. There are 14 residues in the CDR3. In nucleotides, the CDR3 is TGCAGCGTGGAGCCCTGGGGCAGGTACAATGAGCAGTTCTTC. Translated, it gives CSVEPWGRYNEQFF.

The V and J genes are TRBV20-1 and TRBJ2-7; 9 nucleotides align to TRBD1. CDR1 and CDR2 from the germline V gene are DFQATT and SNEGSKA (reference sequence). This CDR3 spans 14 amino acids. V was clipped by 5 bases and J by 6 bases; unmatched bases: 11. Written as DNA, the CDR3 is TGCAGTGCTGGGTATTGGGACAGGGCCACCGAGCAGTACTTC. Residues: CSAGYWDRATEQYF.

This clonotype has at least ten counts. The V call is TRBV5-1, the J call TRBJ2-7, with D possibly matching TRBD1 (6 bases). The CDR3 runs 15 residues. Per germline, CDR1 SGHRS and CDR2 YFSETQ. Deletions cut 0 bases from V and 7 bases from J, with 17 bases between. The chain's CDR3 is CASSLAGTPPLEQYF. The CDR3, as DNA: TGCGCCAGCAGCTTGGCCGGGACACCCCCGTTGGAGCAGTACTTC.

This clonotype was seen a few times. The V call is TRBV4-2, the J call TRBJ2-7, with 7 bases lining up with TRBD1. Germline V gene data show CDR1 as LGHNA and CDR2 as YNFKEQ. V lost 3 bases, J lost 2 bases, and 19 bases stayed unmatched. This CDR3 is built from 19 residues. The CDR3 DNA follows: TGTGCCAGCAGCCACCCATTCCGAGGGGGCAGGGAGAGGGCCTACGAGCAGTACTTC. Protein: CASSHPFRGGRERAYEQYF.

The chain recombines TRBV4-2 with TRBJ2-6, with D possibly TRBD2 on 6 matching bases. V was clipped by 4 bases and J by 0 bases, with 13 bases between them. Per the germline V gene, CDR1 is LGHNA and CDR2 is YNFKEQ. The CDR3 loop spans 17 amino acids. CDR3 DNA sequence: TGTGCCAGCAGCCCCCCCATCGGGAGCTCTGGGGCCAACGTCCTGACTTTC. It encodes CASSPPIGSSGANVLTF.

This clonotype showed up just a few times. This CDR3 reads CASSYTLNRGEQYF. CDR3 nucleotides: TGTGCCAGCAGTTACACTTTAAACAGGGGCGAGCAGTACTTC. The V and J genes are TRBV6-5 and TRBJ2-7, with TRBD1 identical over 7 bases. Germline V CDR1 and CDR2: MNHEY, SVGAGI. The CDR3 consists of 14 residues. V dropped 2 bases and J dropped 6; count of bases not matched to a gene: 7.

The chain combines TRBV7-9 with TRBJ1-3; a possible D gene is TRBD1 (5 bases). V lost 5 bases, J lost 0 bases, and 14 bases lay in between. Germline CDR1 is SEHNR and CDR2 is FQNEAQ (reference sequence). The CDR3 is made up of 16 amino acids. CDR3 in amino acids: CASSPPGLSSGNTIYF. The CDR3 DNA sequence: TGTGCCAGCAGCCCACCGGGGCTCAGCTCTGGAAACACCATATATTTT.

The rearrangement uses TRBV20-1 and TRBJ1-2, with D maybe TRBD1 (5 bases). This CDR3 contains 15 residues. V was clipped by 4 bases and J by 1 base, with 16 bases between them. Per the germline V gene, CDR1 is DFQATT and CDR2 is SNEGSKA (reference sequence). As DNA, the CDR3 is TGCAGTGCTAACTCCGGGTGGCAGGGTAACTATGGCTACACCTTC. Amino acid sequence: CSANSGWQGNYGYTF.

The chain joins TRBV12-3 or TRBV12-4 to TRBJ2-7; no clear D. V lost 4 bases and J lost 6, with 10 bases in between. The length of the CDR3 is 12 residues. CDR3 region: CASSSAPVEQYF. CDR3 nucleotides: TGTGCCAGCAGTTCGGCTCCCGTCGAGCAGTACTTC.

The CDR3 loop is CASSQRAGGGDNEQFF. CDR3 nucleotide sequence: TGTGCCAGCAGCCAGAGAGCGGGAGGGGGGGACAATGAGCAGTTCTTC. The chain combines TRBV4-2 with TRBJ2-1; TRBD2 matches 10 bases. J was trimmed by 5 bases and V by 3 bases; bases with no gene match: 7. Germline CDR1 is LGHNA and CDR2 is YNFKEQ. The CDR3 contains 16 residues.

V usage is TRBV6-2 or TRBV6-3 and J usage is TRBJ1-5; D ambiguous. The CDR3 length is 14 residues. Trimming removed 2 bases at V and 6 bases at J, with 11 bases between. The V gene's germline CDR1 is MNHEY and CDR2 SVGEGT. The CDR3 region has the DNA TGTGCCAGCAGTTACAAGGAGTTAAGTCAGCCCCAGCATTTT. Amino acids: CASSYKELSQPQHF.

Of note for this clonotype: The conserved phenylalanine or tryptophan is not found at the CDR3 terminus, so this likely reflects a read error. CDR3 DNA: TGTGCCATCAGTCCAGGGGGCAGGGGAAACACCATATATCTT. Its translation is CAISPGGRGNTIYL. The J gene is TRBJ1-3, the V gene TRBV10-3; 8 bases are shared with TRBD1. V lost 5 bases, J lost 4 bases, and 4 bases stayed unmatched. CDR3 length: 14 residues. CDR1 ENHRY and CDR2 SYGVKD come from the germline V gene.

This clonotype was recorded many times. The rearrangement links TRBV7-2 to TRBJ2-5, with 9 bases lining up with TRBD2. Germline V CDR1 and CDR2: SGHTA, FQGNSA. J gave up 2 bases and V 1 base, and 5 bases lay outside the gene matches. The CDR3 is 16 amino acids. CDR3 loop: CASSLVRLAGQETQYF. In nucleotides, the CDR3 is TGTGCCAGCAGCTTAGTTAGGCTAGCGGGGCAAGAGACCCAGTACTTC.

The chain combines TRBV18 with TRBJ2-7; 7 nucleotides agree with TRBD1. CDR3 size: 13 residues. J gave up 12 bases and V 0 bases, and 8 bases lay outside the gene matches. The germline gives CDR1 KGHSH, CDR2 LQKENI. The CDR3 loop reads CASSPPGQTSRYF. CDR3 sequence (DNA): TGTGCCAGCTCACCACCGGGACAGACTTCGAGGTACTTC.

V and J are TRBV20-1 and TRBJ2-3; 7 positions match TRBD1. This CDR3 region has 15 residues. J lost 5 bases, V lost 6 bases, and 14 bases had no gene match. CDR1 is DFQATT and CDR2 is SNEGSKA in the germline V gene (reference sequence). As DNA, the CDR3 is TGCAGTGCAAACTCGGGACAGCAGGAACAAGATACGCAGTATTTT. Its protein is CSANSGQQEQDTQYF.

This clonotype came up a few times. The chain combines TRBV7-6 with TRBJ2-2, with 10 bases identical to TRBD2. Germline V lookup: CDR1 SGHVS, CDR2 FNYEAQ. Trimming took 1 base from V and 5 from J; bases not matched to a gene: 4. The CDR3 has 16 amino acids. The CDR3 DNA is TGTGCCAGCAGCTTAGGTGGGACTAGCGTAACCGGGGAGCTGTTTTTT. Translation gives CASSLGGTSVTGELFF.

The table lists this clonotype with many counts. This chain links TRBV11-2 with TRBJ2-1; 11 nucleotides match TRBD2. Germline V CDR1 and CDR2: SGHAT, FQNNGV. Germline trimming cut 7 bases from V and 7 bases from J; bases unmatched to any gene: 12. The CDR3 length is 16 residues. CDR3 amino acids: CASKLTGTSGLNEQFF. The CDR3 DNA sequence: TGTGCCAGCAAATTAACCGGGACTAGCGGACTTAATGAGCAGTTCTTC. The complete variable domain, with remaining parts taken from reference TRBV11-2 and TRBJ2-1, reads EAGVAQSPRYKIIEKRQSVAFWCNPISGHATLYWYQQILGQGPKLLIQFQNNGVVDDSQLPKDRFSAERLKGVDSTLKIQPAKLEDSAVYLCASKLTGTSGLNEQFFGPGTRLTVL.

The V gene is TRBV6-1, the J gene TRBJ1-1; 7 bases are shared with TRBD1. With 6 bases clipped from V and 5 bases from J, the junction kept 15 bases outside the gene matches. The CDR3 runs to 16 residues. Germline V gene sequence: CDR1 MNHNS, CDR2 SASEGT. CDR3 nucleotide sequence: TGTGCCAGCAGAAACCCGATGGGGGACAGCCGAACTGAAGCTTTCTTT. Translated: CASRNPMGDSRTEAFF.

This clonotype has at least ten counts. The chain recombines TRBV6-1 with TRBJ1-2, with D possibly being TRBD1 (6 bases). In germline, CDR1 is MNHNS, CDR2 SASEGT. V dropped 5 bases and J dropped 4 bases, with 20 bases sitting between them. The CDR3 runs to 16 residues. CDR3 region: CASSPITDRHRYGYTF. The DNA of the CDR3 is TGTGCCAGCAGTCCTATAACTGACAGGCACCGCTATGGCTACACCTTC.

This clonotype was counted ten times or more. The junction shows a germline mismatch at one end, possibly a read error. This CDR3 reads CASSLDRNYGYTF. As DNA, the CDR3 is TGTGCCAGCAGCTTGGACAGGAACTATGGCTACACCTTC. The chain uses TRBV5-1 and TRBJ1-2; 7 nucleotides line up with TRBD1. The CDR3 extends over 13 amino acids. Germline CDR1 reads SGHRS; CDR2 reads YFSETQ.

Only a few counts were recorded for this clonotype. The rearrangement uses TRBV15 and TRBJ2-1, with 7 nucleotides matching TRBD2. Trimming at V came to 1 base and at J to 5 bases, leaving 5 bases not matched to a gene. The CDR3 totals 15 residues. CDR1 and CDR2 from the germline V gene are LNHNV and YYDKDF (reference sequence). In DNA, the CDR3 is TGTGCCACCAGCAGAGGCGGGAGTCTCGACAATGAGCAGTTCTTC. Translated, it gives CATSRGGSLDNEQFF.

This sequence joins TRBV7-2 and TRBJ2-7, with D hard to call. The ends were cut back, 4 bases at V and 2 bases at J, with 6 bases in the middle. CDR3 length equals 12 residues. Germline assignment: CDR1 SGHTA and CDR2 FQGNSA. CDR3 in amino acids: CASSSDAYEQYF. The CDR3 DNA follows: TGTGCCAGCAGCTCGGACGCCTACGAGCAGTACTTC.

This rearrangement joins TRBV25-1 to TRBJ2-3, with 8 bases fitting TRBD2. This CDR3 has 16 residues. Germline V CDR1 and CDR2: MGHDK, SYGVNS. V shed 0 bases and J 2 bases; nucleotides not matched to a gene: 4. The CDR3 loop is CASSEYIAGNTDTQYF. In nucleotides, the CDR3 is TGTGCCAGCAGTGAATATATAGCGGGGAACACAGATACGCAGTATTTT.

This clonotype was observed a few times. The V call is TRBV20-1, the J call TRBJ1-5; no definite D call. Germline values: CDR1 DFQATT, CDR2 SNEGSKA (reference sequence). The CDR3 is 12 residues long. V shed 3 bases and J shed 4 bases, with 7 bases lying between them. DNA of the CDR3: TGCAGTGCTAGGGCCAGGAATCAGCCCCAGCATTTT. It is translated as CSARARNQPQHF.